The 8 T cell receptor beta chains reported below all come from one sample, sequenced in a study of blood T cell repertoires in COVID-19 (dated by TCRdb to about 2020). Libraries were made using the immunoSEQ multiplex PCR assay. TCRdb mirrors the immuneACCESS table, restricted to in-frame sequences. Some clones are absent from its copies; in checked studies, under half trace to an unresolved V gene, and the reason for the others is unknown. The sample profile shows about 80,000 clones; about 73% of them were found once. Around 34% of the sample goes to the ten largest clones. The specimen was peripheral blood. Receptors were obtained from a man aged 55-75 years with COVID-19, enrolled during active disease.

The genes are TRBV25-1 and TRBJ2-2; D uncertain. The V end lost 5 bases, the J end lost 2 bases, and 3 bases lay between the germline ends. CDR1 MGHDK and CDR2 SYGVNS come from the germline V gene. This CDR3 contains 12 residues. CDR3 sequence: CASSINTGELFF. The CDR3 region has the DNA TGTGCCAGCAGTATAAACACCGGGGAGCTGTTTTTT.

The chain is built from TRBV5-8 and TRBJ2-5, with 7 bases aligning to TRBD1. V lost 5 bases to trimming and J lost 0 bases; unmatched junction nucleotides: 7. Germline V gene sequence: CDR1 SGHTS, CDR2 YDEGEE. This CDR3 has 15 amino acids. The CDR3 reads CASRRGTAYQETQYF. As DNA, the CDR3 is TGTGCCAGCAGACGTGGGACAGCGTACCAAGAGACCCAGTACTTC.

The DNA of the CDR3 is TGTGCCAGCTCACCGTTGCGACAGCTCACAGATACGCAGTATTTT. It specifies CASSPLRQLTDTQYF. The rearrangement joins TRBV18 to TRBJ2-3, with D possibly TRBD1 on 5 matching bases. Trimming took off 3 bases at V and 2 bases at J, with 12 bases between the two ends. The CDR3 loop spans 15 amino acids. Germline V gives CDR1 KGHSH, CDR2 LQKENI.

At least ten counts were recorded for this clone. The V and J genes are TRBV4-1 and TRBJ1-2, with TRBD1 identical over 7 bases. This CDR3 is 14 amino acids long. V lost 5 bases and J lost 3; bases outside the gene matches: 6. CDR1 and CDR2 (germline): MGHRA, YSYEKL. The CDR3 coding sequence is TGCGCCAGCAGCGAAGGGACAGCCTACTATGGCTACACCTTC. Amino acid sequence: CASSEGTAYYGYTF.

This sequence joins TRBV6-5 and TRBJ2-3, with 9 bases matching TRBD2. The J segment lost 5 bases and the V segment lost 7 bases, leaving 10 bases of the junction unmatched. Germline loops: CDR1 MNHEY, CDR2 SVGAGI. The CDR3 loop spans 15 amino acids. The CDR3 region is CASKVAGGPRDTQYF. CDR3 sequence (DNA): TGTGCCAGCAAGGTGGCGGGGGGGCCGAGAGATACGCAGTATTTT.

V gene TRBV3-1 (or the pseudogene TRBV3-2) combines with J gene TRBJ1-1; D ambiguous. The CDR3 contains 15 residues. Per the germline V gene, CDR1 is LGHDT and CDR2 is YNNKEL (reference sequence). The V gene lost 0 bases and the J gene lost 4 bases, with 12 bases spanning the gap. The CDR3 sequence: CASSQDGLLGTEAFF. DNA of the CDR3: TGTGCCAGCAGCCAAGATGGACTCCTGGGCACTGAAGCTTTCTTT.

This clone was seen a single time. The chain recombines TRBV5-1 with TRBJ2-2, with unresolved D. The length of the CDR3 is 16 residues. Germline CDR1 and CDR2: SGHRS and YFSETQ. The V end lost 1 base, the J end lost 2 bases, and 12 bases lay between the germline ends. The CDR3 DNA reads TGCGCCAGCAGCTTGTCCAGTCGCTCAAACACCGGGGAGCTGTTTTTT. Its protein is CASSLSSRSNTGELFF.

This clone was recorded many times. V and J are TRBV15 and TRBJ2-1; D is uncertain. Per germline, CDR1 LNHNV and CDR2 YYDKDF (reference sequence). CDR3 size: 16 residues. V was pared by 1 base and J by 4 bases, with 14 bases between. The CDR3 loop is CATSRGATMIYNEQFF. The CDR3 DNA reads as TGTGCCACCAGCAGAGGAGCGACGATGATATACAATGAGCAGTTCTTC.